The clone carrying this T cell receptor beta chain was seen a few times. Study processing details: Estimation of nucleated cell counts was performed using reference gene primer amplification. Assay used: immunoSEQ multiplex PCR; TCRdb lists only in-frame clones, some missing. That table furnishes V, J and clone size, whereas the DNA furnished D and trimming. This table holds under 150,000 clones, 70% to 90% found once. This sample is part of a study of blood T cell repertoires in COVID-19. About the study: Acute and convalescent COVID-19 samples came from the United States, Italy and Spain. PBMCs, B-cell-depleted T cells, or T cells were the source of the cDNA or gDNA that made up the material.

This CDR3 spans 16 amino acids. The germline CDR1 and CDR2 sequences are SGHAT and FQNNGV. J was trimmed by 6 bases and V by 5 bases; bases with no gene match: 6. The chain employs TRBV11-2 and TRBJ1-6; 11 nucleotides agree with TRBD1. The receptor comes from a human donor in a cohort sampled during active COVID-19. The material sequenced was peripheral blood. CDR3 loop: CASSTLDRGLNSPLHF. In DNA, the CDR3 is TGTGCCAGCAGCACCTTGGACAGGGGGCTTAATTCACCCCTCCACTTT.